The rows below give T cell receptor beta chains drawn from one sample of a study of T cell responses to AZD1222 COVID-19 vaccine. TCRdb's copy holds only in-frame clones and misses some; the assay was immunoSEQ multiplex PCR. Of 150,000 to 200,000 clones listed, around 87% are singletons. Here the sequenced sample was peripheral blood, taken on day 0 of AZD1222 vaccination. The receptors were gathered from an adult in good health. The CDR3 runs from the conserved cysteine through the conserved F or W. Each record gives: J gene, clone size, D gene, V gene, CDR3 DNA, CDR3 protein. A D gene is named only where the DNA matches it firmly. Not all rows give a size; the values are once, few, many and, for expanded clones, a class.

TRBJ1-1 . TRBD1 TRBV7-9 TGTGCCAGCAGCCGACAGGGGGTAATGAACACTGAAGCTTTCTTT CASSRQGVMNTEAFF
TRBJ1-5 . . TRBV10-3 TGTGCCATCAGATCCAGGGAGAATCAGCCCCAGCATTTT CAIRSRENQPQHF
TRBJ2-7 . . TRBV3-1/TRBV3-2 TGTGCCAGCAGCCTCTCCCAGGGCGCCTACGAGCAGTACTTC CASSLSQGAYEQYF
TRBJ1-4 . . TRBV5-1 TGCGCCAGCAGCTTTGGACCCCTAGGGGAAAAACTGTTTTTT CASSFGPLGEKLFF
TRBJ1-2 . . TRBV5-1 TGCGCCAGCAGCTTGGCCGGGACATCTCAATTCTATGGCTACACCTTC CASSLAGTSQFYGYTF
TRBJ1-2 . TRBD1 TRBV18 TGTGCCAGCTCACCAGTGGTCTCAGGACAGGGGGCCTATGGCTACACCTTC CASSPVVSGQGAYGYTF
TRBJ2-7 . TRBD1 TRBV12-5 TGTGCTAGTGGTTTGGGGACAGGGCCGAGCGAGCAGTACTTC CASGLGTGPSEQYF
TRBJ1-1 once . TRBV5-1 TGCGCCAGCAGCTTGGTAAACACTGAAGCTTTCTTT CASSLVNTEAFF
TRBJ1-2 . TRBD1 TRBV5-1 TGCGCCAGCAGCTGGGGACAGATTAACAACTATGGCTACACCTTC CASSWGQINNYGYTF
TRBJ2-7 few . TRBV6-5 TGTGCCAGCAGTTACTCGGGGACTGGGACCGAGCAGTACTTC CASSYSGTGTEQYF
TRBJ1-1 . . TRBV27 TGTGCCAGCAGAACTACAGCGAACACTGAAGCTTTCTTT CASRTTANTEAFF
TRBJ2-5 . TRBD1 TRBV24-1 TGTGCCACCAGTGCAGGGGGCAAGGAGACCCAGTACTTC CATSAGGKETQYF
TRBJ2-1 once TRBD2 TRBV3-1/TRBV3-2 TGTGCCAGCAGCCAAGAGGGACCAGCGGGACCCTCCTACAATGAGCAGTTCTTC CASSQEGPAGPSYNEQFF
TRBJ2-7 . . TRBV3-1/TRBV3-2 TGTGCCAGCAGCCAAGCCTTCGGGGGTACCTACGAGCAGTACTTC CASSQAFGGTYEQYF
TRBJ1-4 . . TRBV29-1 TGCAGCGTTGAAGGAGGGGCTAATGAAAAACTGTTTTTT CSVEGGANEKLFF
TRBJ1-5 . . TRBV19 TGTGCCAGTAGTAAGGGGATCGGGAGCAATCAGCCCCAGCATTTT CASSKGIGSNQPQHF
TRBJ2-5 . . TRBV5-1 TGCGCCAGCAGCGAAGGCGCTGCGGTAGAGACCCAGTACTTC CASSEGAAVETQYF
TRBJ2-5 . . TRBV18 TGTGCCAGCTCACCAAGACAGCCTCAAGAGACCCAGTACTTC CASSPRQPQETQYF
TRBJ2-7 . . TRBV7-3 TGTGCCAGCAGCTTAGATGGGGCGGGGACAGCCTACGAGCAGTACTTC CASSLDGAGTAYEQYF
TRBJ1-5 . . TRBV27 TGTGCCAGCAGTCCACCCCCGGACGGTAATAGCAATCAGCCCCAGCATTTT CASSPPPDGNSNQPQHF
TRBJ2-7 . TRBD1 TRBV6-5 TGTGCCAGCAGTCCTACCGGGACAGGGTCTAGGGAGCAGTACTTC CASSPTGTGSREQYF
TRBJ1-5 . . TRBV3-1/TRBV3-2 TGTGCCAGCAGCCAAGAACTCGCAGGGTGGGGAAGCAATCAGCCCCAGCATTTT CASSQELAGWGSNQPQHF
TRBJ2-7 . . TRBV7-9 TGTGCCAGCAGCTTAGTTCACGAGCAGTACTTC CASSLVHEQYF
TRBJ2-7 . TRBD1 TRBV30 TGTGCCTGGTCCCCGGACAGGGGGGGCGAGCAGTACTTC CAWSPDRGGEQYF
TRBJ1-1 . . TRBV7-9 TGTGCCAGCAGCTTTGGGGACGGAAACACTGAAGCTTTCTTT CASSFGDGNTEAFF
TRBJ2-2 . . TRBV5-4 TGTGCCAGCAGCTCACCCCGGGGGACCGGGGAGCTGTTTTTT CASSSPRGTGELFF
TRBJ1-1 . . TRBV7-2 TGTGCCAGCAGCCTCCGACAGGCAAACACTGAAGCTTTCTTT CASSLRQANTEAFF
TRBJ1-5 . . TRBV18 TGTGCCAGCTCGTCCGGACAGATCAATCAGCCCCAGCATTTT CASSSGQINQPQHF
TRBJ1-1 . . TRBV6-5 TGTGCCAGCAGTCCAGGGAGGGGGGTCTCCTCCGCTTGGTTT CASSPGRGVSSAWF
TRBJ2-1 . . TRBV18 TGTGCCAGCTCAAAATCTCCACCAAGGGCCCAATACAATGAGCAGTTCTTC CASSKSPPRAQYNEQFF
TRBJ2-7 . TRBD2 TRBV2 TGTGCCAGCAGGGTAGGACTAGCTGGGCACGAGCAGTACTTC CASRVGLAGHEQYF
TRBJ2-7 . . TRBV6-5 TGTGCCAGCAGGCCCACTAGTATCCACGAGCAGTACTTC CASRPTSIHEQYF
TRBJ1-3 . . TRBV7-2 TGTGCCAGCAGCTTAGACGTTGCGGGGGCAAGAGGAAACACCATATATTTT CASSLDVAGARGNTIYF
TRBJ1-2 . . TRBV19 TGTGCCAGTAGACCACAGGGTAGGGCCTCCTATGGCTACACCTTC CASRPQGRASYGYTF
TRBJ2-7 . . TRBV6-5 TGTGCCAGCAGTTACTCGATACCGAACTTCGAGCAGTACTTC CASSYSIPNFEQYF
TRBJ1-6 . . TRBV7-2 TGTGCCAGCAGCTTACGTTTCAGAACCCAGGATAATTCACCCCTCCACTTT CASSLRFRTQDNSPLHF
TRBJ1-1 once . TRBV12-3/TRBV12-4 TGTGCCAGCAGTCTGGGACGGGTCCTTGGGGCTTTCTTT CASSLGRVLGAFF
TRBJ1-2 . TRBD1 TRBV30 TGTGCCTGGAGGACAGGGCCAGCTAACTATGGCTACACCTTC CAWRTGPANYGYTF
TRBJ1-2 . . TRBV7-9 TGTGCCAGCAACATACTTGGGTGGGGTGATGGCTACACCTTC CASNILGWGDGYTF
TRBJ2-1 . . TRBV6-5 TGTGCCAGCAGCTCGGAGGGGGTCGATGAGCAGTTCTTC CASSSEGVDEQFF
TRBJ1-1 . TRBD1 TRBV28 TGTGCCAGCAGTTGGGCGGGGACAGGGATGAACACTGAAGCTTTCTTT CASSWAGTGMNTEAFF
TRBJ1-1 . . TRBV5-1 TGCGCCAGCAGCAAATATGGGGGCACTGAAGCTTTCTTT CASSKYGGTEAFF
TRBJ1-5 . TRBD1 TRBV5-5 TGTGCCAGCAGCTTCGGACAGGGAGAGGGTCAGCCCCAGCATTTT CASSFGQGEGQPQHF
TRBJ2-4 . . TRBV29-1 TGCAGCGCCCGGGACACCGGATCCAAAAACATTCAGTACTTC CSARDTGSKNIQYF
TRBJ1-5 . . TRBV6-5 TGTGCCAGCCAAGTGAATAGCAATCAGCCCCAGCATTTT CASQVNSNQPQHF
TRBJ2-1 . . TRBV6-6 TGTGCCAGCAATACCCGGGCGGGATTGGGTGAGCAGTTCTTC CASNTRAGLGEQFF
TRBJ2-7 few . TRBV19 TGTGCCAGTAGTAATGGGCCAGACTACGAGCAGTACTTC CASSNGPDYEQYF
TRBJ1-2 . . TRBV5-1 TGCGCCAGCAGCTTGATTAGGGCAGGGAGGGCTTATGGCTACACCTTC CASSLIRAGRAYGYTF
TRBJ1-1 . . TRBV29-1 TGCAGCGCCCGACCATTGAACACTGAAGCTTTCTTT CSARPLNTEAFF
TRBJ2-6 . . TRBV30 TGTGCCTGGAGAAGCTCTGGGGCCAACGTCCTGACTTTC CAWRSSGANVLTF
TRBJ1-2 . . TRBV19 TGTGCCAGTAGTGGCTTCGGGTGGGAGTATGGCTACACCTTC CASSGFGWEYGYTF
TRBJ1-4 . . TRBV18 TGTGCCAGCTCACCTTTCCAGAATGAAAAACTGTTTTTT CASSPFQNEKLFF
TRBJ2-1 . . TRBV20-1 TGCAGTGCCCAGAAATGGAATGAGCAGTTCTTC CSAQKWNEQFF
TRBJ2-1 few TRBD2 TRBV28 TGTGCCAGCAGTTGGGCCATTCGGAGTGGCGGGAGCTCCTACAATGAGCAGTTCTTC CASSWAIRSGGSSYNEQFF